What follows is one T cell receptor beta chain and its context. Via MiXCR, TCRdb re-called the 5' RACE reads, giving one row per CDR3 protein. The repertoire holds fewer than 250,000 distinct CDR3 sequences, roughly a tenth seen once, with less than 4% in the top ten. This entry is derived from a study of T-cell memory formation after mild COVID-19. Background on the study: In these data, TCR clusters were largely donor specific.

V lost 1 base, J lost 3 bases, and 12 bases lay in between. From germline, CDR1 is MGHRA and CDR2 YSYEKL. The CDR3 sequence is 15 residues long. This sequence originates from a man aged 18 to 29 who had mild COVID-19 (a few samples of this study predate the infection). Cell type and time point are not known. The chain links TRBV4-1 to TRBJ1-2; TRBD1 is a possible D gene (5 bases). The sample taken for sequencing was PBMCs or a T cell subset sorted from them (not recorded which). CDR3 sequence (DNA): TGCGCCAGCAGCCAAGGAACAGGAACGGACTATGGCTACACCTTC. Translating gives CASSQGTGTDYGYTF.